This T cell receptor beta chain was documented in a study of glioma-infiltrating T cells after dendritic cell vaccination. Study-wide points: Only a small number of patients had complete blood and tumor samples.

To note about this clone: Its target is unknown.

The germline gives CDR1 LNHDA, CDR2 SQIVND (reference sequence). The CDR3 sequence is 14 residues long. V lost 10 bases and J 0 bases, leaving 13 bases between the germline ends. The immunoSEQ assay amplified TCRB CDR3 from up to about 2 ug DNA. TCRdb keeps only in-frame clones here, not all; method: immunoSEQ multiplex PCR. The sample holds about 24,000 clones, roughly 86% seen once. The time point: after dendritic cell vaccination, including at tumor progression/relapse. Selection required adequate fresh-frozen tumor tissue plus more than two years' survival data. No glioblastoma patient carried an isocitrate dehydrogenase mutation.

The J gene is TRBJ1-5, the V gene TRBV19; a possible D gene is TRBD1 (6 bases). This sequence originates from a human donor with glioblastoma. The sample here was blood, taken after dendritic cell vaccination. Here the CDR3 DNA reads TGTGCCACCGGACAGTCTTATAGCAATCAGCCCCAGCATTTT. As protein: CATGQSYSNQPQHF.